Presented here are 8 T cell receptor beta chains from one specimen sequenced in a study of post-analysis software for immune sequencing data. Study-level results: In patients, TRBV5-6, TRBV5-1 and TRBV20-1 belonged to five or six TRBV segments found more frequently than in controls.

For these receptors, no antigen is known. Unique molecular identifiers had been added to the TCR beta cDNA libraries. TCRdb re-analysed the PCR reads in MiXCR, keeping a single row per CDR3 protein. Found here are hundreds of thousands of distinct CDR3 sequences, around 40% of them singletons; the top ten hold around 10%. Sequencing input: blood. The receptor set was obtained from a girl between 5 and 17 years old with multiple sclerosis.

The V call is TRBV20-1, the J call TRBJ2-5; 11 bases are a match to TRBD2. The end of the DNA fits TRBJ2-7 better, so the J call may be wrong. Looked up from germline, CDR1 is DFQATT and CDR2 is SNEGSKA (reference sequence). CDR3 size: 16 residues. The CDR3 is CSARDLLLAGDYEQYF. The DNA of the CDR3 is TGCAGTGCTAGAGATCTTTTACTAGCGGGAGACTACGAGCAGTACTTC.

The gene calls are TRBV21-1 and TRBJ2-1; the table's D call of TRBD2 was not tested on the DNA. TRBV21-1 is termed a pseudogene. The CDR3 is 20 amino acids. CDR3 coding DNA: TGTGCCAGCACCCGGCTAGGAGGGTTACGGGCCCCACGGTCCCACAATGAGCAGTTCTTC. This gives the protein CASTRLGGLRAPRSHNEQFF.

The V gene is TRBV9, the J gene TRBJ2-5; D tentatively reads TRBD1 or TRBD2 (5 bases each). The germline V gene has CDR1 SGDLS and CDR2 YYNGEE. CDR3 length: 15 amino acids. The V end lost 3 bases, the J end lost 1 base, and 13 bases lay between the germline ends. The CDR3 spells CASSAPGRSQETQYF. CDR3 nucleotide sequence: TGTGCCAGCAGCGCCCCGGGGCGGTCCCAAGAGACCCAGTACTTC.

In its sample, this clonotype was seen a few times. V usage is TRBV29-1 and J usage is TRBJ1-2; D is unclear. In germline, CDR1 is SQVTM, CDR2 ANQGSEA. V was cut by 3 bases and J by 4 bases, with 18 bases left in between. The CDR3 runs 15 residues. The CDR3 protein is CSVDDVGEGSYGYTF. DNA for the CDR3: TGCAGCGTTGACGACGTCGGGGAGGGCAGCTATGGCTACACCTTC.

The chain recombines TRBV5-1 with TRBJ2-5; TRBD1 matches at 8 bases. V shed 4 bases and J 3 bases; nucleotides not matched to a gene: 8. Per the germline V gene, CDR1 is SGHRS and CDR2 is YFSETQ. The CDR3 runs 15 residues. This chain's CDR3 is CASSGAGGPEETQYF. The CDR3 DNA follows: TGCGCCAGCAGCGGGGCAGGGGGCCCGGAAGAGACCCAGTACTTC.

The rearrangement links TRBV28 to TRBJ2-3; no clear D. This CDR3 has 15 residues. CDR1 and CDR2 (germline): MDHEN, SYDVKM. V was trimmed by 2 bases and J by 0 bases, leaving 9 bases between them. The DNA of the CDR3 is TGTGCCAGCAGTTTAGGTACTCTTAGCACAGATACGCAGTATTTT. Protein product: CASSLGTLSTDTQYF.

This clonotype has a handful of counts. As DNA, the CDR3 is TGTGCCAGCAGTGACTCAGCGGGCACAAGCAATGAGCAGTTCTTC. Protein product: CASSDSAGTSNEQFF. The chain employs TRBV6-4 and TRBJ2-1; perhaps TRBD2 as D (6 bases). The CDR3 contains 15 residues. The germline gives CDR1 MRHNA, CDR2 SNTAGT. V lost 0 bases and J lost 6, with 12 bases in between.

Here the CDR3 reads CASSEVGQGPSDTQYF. Written as DNA, the CDR3 is TGTGCCAGCAGCGAGGTGGGACAGGGGCCGTCAGATACGCAGTATTTT. This chain uses TRBV7-2 with TRBJ2-3, with 10 bases that match TRBD1. From germline, CDR1 is SGHTA and CDR2 FQGNSA. This CDR3 is 16 amino acids long. V dropped 5 bases and J dropped 4; count of bases not matched to a gene: 9.